What follows is one TCR beta chain and its context. Its target is not known. The sample is drawn from a study of OX40 agonist ivuxolimab in advanced cancers. Whole-study context: Cancers in dose escalation were hepatocellular, melanoma, renal cell and head and neck.

CDR1 is MNHNS, CDR2 SASEGT, per germline. With 3 bases removed from V and 4 bases from J, the gap between germline ends came to 15 bases. The CDR3 loop spans 15 amino acids. Whole-study findings and limits: Among some nonresponders, normalized T-cell clonal expansion was also low. In the 0.1-3.0 mg/kg groups, partial responders showed among the lowest expansion.

Clones were sequenced by immunoSEQ multiplex PCR, and TCRdb holds only the in-frame ones, with some missing. The sample lists around 41,000 clones, around 89% seen once, with 0.55% to 0.7% in the top ten. The V and J genes are TRBV6-1 and TRBJ1-1, with a tentative D call TRBD1 (6 bases). The source material was CD4+ or CD8+ T cells sorted from blood, sampled in a trial of the OX40 agonist ivuxolimab. This TCR came from an adult with an advanced solid tumor such as melanoma, head and neck, liver or kidney cancer. The CDR3 DNA reads as TGTGCCAGCAGTGAGGGAAGGGGGGGGAGCACTGAAGCTTTCTTT. Amino acids: CASSEGRGGSTEAFF.